The entry below gives a single TCR beta chain sequence along with its context. The source of the sample is a study of blood T cell repertoires in COVID-19. Study information: Two consecutive negative NP/OP PCR tests, clearance, or resolved symptoms defined Cohort 3 recovery. From T cells, B-cell-depleted T cells, or PBMCs came the material, which was cDNA or gDNA.

Germline V CDR1 and CDR2: SGHNT, YYREEE (reference sequence). V lost 2 bases and J lost 2, with 14 bases in between. The CDR3 is made up of 16 amino acids. The table came from immunoSEQ multiplex PCR; TCRdb's copy has only in-frame clones and leaves some out. This repertoire shows under 150,000 clones, approximately 87% found once; its top ten account for more than 3%. V and J are TRBV5-4 and TRBJ1-3; a possible D gene is TRBD1 (5 bases). The specimen sequenced was PBMCs or T cells enriched from blood (not recorded which). The TCR originated in a man between 45 and 60 years old in a cohort exposed to, infected with or recovered from COVID-19 (not recorded which). The CDR3, as DNA: TGTGCCAGCAGCTTAGACCAGGGTCTAGCTGGAAACACCATATATTTT. This translates into CASSLDQGLAGNTIYF.